Below, 8 T cell receptor beta chains from the same sample are listed, as sequenced in a study of CD8 T cells in Susac syndrome. The authors reverse transcribed roughly 0.5 to 1 ug RNA with random hexamers. From the immunoSEQ multiplex PCR reads, TCRdb called clonotypes with MiXCR, one entry per CDR3 protein. This table holds hundreds of thousands of distinct CDR3 sequences, 89% found once. The sample was CD8+ T cells from PBMCs. All receptors derive from a human donor with multiple sclerosis.

This clonotype was observed a single time. This chain uses TRBV28 with TRBJ2-7; D may match TRBD1 or TRBD2 (5 bases each). The V end lost 3 bases, the J end lost 0 bases, and 12 bases lay between the germline ends. Germline CDR1 MDHEN, CDR2 SYDVKM. This CDR3 has 15 residues. CDR3 sequence reads: CASSFRGTVSYEQYF. CDR3 DNA sequence: TGTGCCAGCAGTTTTCGTGGGACCGTCTCCTACGAGCAGTACTTC.

This chain joins TRBV20-1 and TRBJ2-2, with D perhaps assigned TRBD1 or TRBD2 (7 bases each). Trimming cost V 3 bases and J 2 bases, with 13 bases left between them. CDR3 size: 15 residues. Germline V lookup: CDR1 DFQATT, CDR2 SNEGSKA (reference sequence). The CDR3 is CSARERDSNTGELFF. For the CDR3, the DNA is TGCAGTGCTAGGGAGCGGGACAGTAACACCGGGGAGCTGTTTTTT.

The V and J genes are TRBV11-2 and TRBJ2-1; D is ambiguous. The germline gives CDR1 SGHAT, CDR2 FQNNGV. V was pared by 6 bases and J by 6 bases, with 6 bases between. The CDR3 covers 11 residues. CDR3 DNA sequence: TGTGCCAGCAGTCAAACCAATGAGCAGTTCTTC. Translated, it gives CASSQTNEQFF.

The chain recombines TRBV3-1 with TRBJ1-2, with D perhaps TRBD1 (5 bases). The CDR3 extends over 14 amino acids. Germline values: CDR1 LGHDT, CDR2 YNNKEL (reference sequence). The V and J ends lost 2 bases and 2 bases respectively, with 9 bases between them. CDR3: CASSQPGGNYGYTF. CDR3 nucleotides: TGTGCCAGCAGCCAACCCGGGGGAAACTATGGCTACACCTTC.

The chain joins TRBV4-1 to TRBJ2-3, with 7 positions matching TRBD2. This CDR3 comprises 15 residues. After removal of 3 bases from V and 0 bases from J, the junction contained 3 bases not matched to a gene. Looked up from germline, CDR1 is MGHRA and CDR2 is YSYEKL. The CDR3 spells CASSQRETSTDTQYF. The CDR3 DNA reads as TGCGCCAGCAGCCAGCGGGAGACAAGCACAGATACGCAGTATTTT.

V gene TRBV6-1 combines with J gene TRBJ1-1; the D is unclear. With 6 bases removed from V and 3 bases from J, the gap between germline ends came to 20 bases. This CDR3 is built from 16 residues. From germline, CDR1 is MNHNS and CDR2 SASEGT. The CDR3 protein is CASRVLGRVGYTEAFF. As DNA, the CDR3 is TGTGCCAGCAGGGTCCTGGGGAGGGTAGGGTACACTGAAGCTTTCTTT.

This chain links TRBV27 with TRBJ2-1; 9 nucleotides agree with TRBD1. This CDR3 comprises 15 residues. The germline CDR1 and CDR2 sequences are MNHEY and SMNVEV (reference sequence). The V segment lost 3 bases and the J segment 8 bases; nucleotides outside the gene matches: 8. The CDR3 sequence: CASSFVTGGVDEQFF. The CDR3 DNA reads as TGTGCCAGCAGTTTTGTCACAGGGGGCGTGGATGAGCAGTTCTTC.

V and J are TRBV6-5 and TRBJ1-5; D is perhaps TRBD1 (5 bases). Trimming shortened V by 2 bases and J by 7 bases, and 9 bases separated the two germline ends. CDR3 length: 13 amino acids. Germline values: CDR1 MNHEY, CDR2 SVGAGI. The CDR3, as DNA: TGTGCCAGCAGTTACGGGGGTGGCCAGCCCCAGCATTTT. This translates into CASSYGGGQPQHF.